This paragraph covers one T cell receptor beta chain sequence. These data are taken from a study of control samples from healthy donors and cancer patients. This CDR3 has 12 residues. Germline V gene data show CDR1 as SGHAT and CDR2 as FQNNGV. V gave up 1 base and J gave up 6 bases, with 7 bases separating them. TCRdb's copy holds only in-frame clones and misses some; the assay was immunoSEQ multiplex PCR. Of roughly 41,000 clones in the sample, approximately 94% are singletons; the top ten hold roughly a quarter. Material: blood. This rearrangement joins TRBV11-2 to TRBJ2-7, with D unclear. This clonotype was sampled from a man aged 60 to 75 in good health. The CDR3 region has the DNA TGTGCCAGCAGCTTAGGGAGTGGCGAGCAGTACTTC. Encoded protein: CASSLGSGEQYF.